The rows below give T cell receptor beta chains drawn from one sample of a study of Ad26.COV2.S vaccination and SARS-CoV-2 variants. Sequencing was performed with immunoSEQ multiplex PCR; in TCRdb, only in-frame clones are kept and a portion is missing. The sample holds roughly 380,000 clones, more than 75% seen once. The sample in question was peripheral blood, obtained in a trial of Ad26.COV2.S vaccine versus placebo. The receptors originated from a person aged 18-65 years who received the Ad26.COV2.S COVID-19 vaccine or a placebo. CDR3s include the opening cysteine and the closing phenylalanine or tryptophan. A D gene is named only where the DNA matches it firmly.

d_gene,j_gene,v_gene,CDR3aa
NA,TRBJ1-6,TRBV16,CASTAGEAVLYNSPLHF
NA,TRBJ1-2,TRBV7-2,CASSPTTNGYTF
NA,TRBJ1-3,TRBV3-1/TRBV3-2,CASSYPAGNTIYF
NA,TRBJ2-2,TRBV5-1,CASSSLLLTGELFF
NA,TRBJ2-7,TRBV7-2,CASSMSGESSYEQYF
NA,TRBJ2-7,TRBV30,CAWSGTYEQYF
NA,TRBJ2-2,TRBV19,CASTPPGRLTGELFF
TRBD1,TRBJ1-1,TRBV6-4,CASRREPQGTDTEAFF
NA,TRBJ1-2,TRBV11-2,CASGSNRANYGYTF
NA,TRBJ1-1,TRBV18,CASSPIGTEAFF
NA,TRBJ2-1,TRBV7-3,CASSLNNEQFF
NA,TRBJ1-3,TRBV7-3,CASSLRQGNTIYF
NA,TRBJ1-1,TRBV6-5,CASSPSLGRTEAFF
TRBD1,TRBJ1-3,TRBV19,CASSTRGLGSGNTIYF